This TCR beta chain was recorded in a study of T cells in localized non-small cell lung cancer (dated by TCRdb to about 2020). Broadly, across the study: Comparing tumors with uninvolved tumor-adjacent lungs, the study looked at the T cell repertoires of over 200 patients with early-stage NSCLC. NSCLC patients had a mean age of approximately 72 years, and 120 to 150 were male and around 99 female. The cohort comprised 200 to 300 treatment-naïve NSCLC patients with resected, localized lung tumors.

The CDR3, cysteine through phenylalanine, is 13 amino acids long. This entry keeps only the CDR3 DNA: 39 bases, framed from base 1. CDR1 and CDR2 are drawn from the germline V gene: MDHEN, SYDVKM. V is pruned by 6 bases and J by 10 bases, leaving 9 bases of the junction without a gene match. What the authors observed across the whole study: Higher blood T cell density associated with longer overall survival, while higher adjacent-lung clonality associated with shorter survival. Because multi-region sequencing of the tumors was not done, intratumor heterogeneity could not be ruled out. Since the design was exploratory, TCR variables were selected using unadjusted p-values with no false-discovery rate correction. Uninvolved tumor-adjacent lung showed the highest T cell clonality, higher than tumor, which suggests more focused antigenic responses in the adjacent lung. A median of around 50 of the top 100 tumor clones were detected in paired uninvolved adjacent lung, and around 30 of these tumor clones were also found among the top 100 clones of the paired uninvolved adjacent lung.

At diagnosis, peripheral blood, uninvolved tumor-adjacent lung and tumor were collected and stored as a combination of fresh-frozen and FFPE material. For TCR repertoire profiling, blood samples were analyzed as peripheral blood mononuclear cells. This clone was observed a handful of times. Its antigen is currently not known. There are no base qualities to consult, and no much larger clone falls within one base. TCR beta CDR3 regions were sequenced from DNA using the immunoSEQ Assay. On the study's bioinformatics: T cell density was computed as TCR beta template counts normalized to usable DNA estimated by amplifying housekeeping genes. Richness was estimated using the preseqR package, with extrapolation to 400,000 templates for PBMC samples and to 120,000 templates for tissue samples. Clonality was taken to be one minus Pielou's evenness. Tissue-enriched TCRs were identified through differential abundance testing performed on productive amino-acid clonotypes, with a minimum total count of 5 and an alpha of 0.1. Repertoire overlap between compartments was quantified with the Jaccard Index and Morisita Overlap Index. TCR beta CDR3s were clustered by GLIPH together with public tetramer-defined viral CDR3s, and at least three viral sequences plus V-gene enrichment were required for viral motifs. The immuneACCESS repertoire file appears here via TCRdb, limited to in-frame rearrangements. These files lack a portion of the clones; in checked studies, under half of the deficit traces to unresolved V genes, and the cause of the others is not known. V, J and clone size reflect that table, while D and trimming were determined from the DNA. Across this sample there are fewer than 50,000 clones, with roughly 90% seen only once. The ten most abundant clones make up less than 6.5% of the sample.

The receptor chain draws on TRBV28 and TRBJ1-1; 9 bases in the middle match TRBD1. The sequence was collected from a male donor aged 60 or over with stage II lung adenocarcinoma. Source: peripheral blood mononuclear cells, taken before any cancer treatment. The sequence in DNA is TGTGCCAGCAGAACCCCCGTGGACAGGGGAGCTTTCTTT. Protein translation: CASRTPVDRGAFF.